The 4 T cell receptor beta chains in this list originate from one sample, sequenced in a study of cytomegalovirus exposure and HLA in healthy donors. PCR amplification relied on 60 Vbeta primers (plus 13 Jbeta primers). TCRdb's table, derived via immunoSEQ multiplex PCR, lists solely in-frame clones and lacks some. The data show approximately 160,000 clones, roughly 80% seen once. Sequenced input: PBMCs. The receptors shown here come from a male donor in good health and CMV-seronegative.

The chain has TRBV28 and TRBJ1-2, with D possibly TRBD1 on 6 matching bases. V gave up 3 bases and J gave up 0 bases, with 14 bases separating them. The CDR3 runs 16 residues. CDR1 is MDHEN, CDR2 SYDVKM, per germline. CDR3 sequence: CASSFGAGAANYGYTF. DNA for the CDR3: TGTGCCAGCAGTTTTGGGGCAGGGGCCGCTAACTATGGCTACACCTTC.

This chain links TRBV6-1 with TRBJ2-7, with 11 bases fitting TRBD1. The V gene's germline CDR1 is MNHNS and CDR2 SASEGT. Trimming cost V 3 bases and J 5 bases; bases outside gene matches: 6. The CDR3 totals 15 residues. The DNA for the CDR3 is TGTGCCAGCAGTGACCCGGGACAGGGGGGGCACGAGCAGTACTTC. It yields the protein CASSDPGQGGHEQYF.

As concerns this clone: An end of the junction differs from the germline gene, which may be a read error. The chain recombines TRBV7-2 with TRBJ2-7; a possible D gene is TRBD1 (6 bases). Germline V lookup: CDR1 SGHTA, CDR2 FQGNSA. The CDR3 loop spans 11 amino acids. The CDR3 nucleotides are TGTGCCAGCAGCTTTACCGGGACAAGGAACTTC. Translation gives CASSFTGTRNF.

The chain joins TRBV2 to TRBJ2-6; TRBD1 aligns across 11 bases. In germline, CDR1 is SNHLY, CDR2 FYNNEI. This CDR3 has 16 residues. With 6 bases clipped from V and 0 bases from J, the junction kept 1 base outside the gene matches. The CDR3 protein is CASRGTGGSGANVLTF. The CDR3 DNA reads as TGTGCCAGCAGGGGGACAGGGGGCTCTGGGGCCAACGTCCTGACTTTC.